This T cell receptor (beta chain) was identified in a study of blood T cell repertoires in COVID-19 (TCRdb year 2020). About the investigation overall: Samples from collaborators originated in the United States, Italy and Spain and spanned both the acute and convalescent phases of COVID-19. The repertoires were made available in a free public database intended to serve as a resource for research on the immune response to SARS-CoV-2. The samples were drawn from the first 160 participants of the ongoing ImmuneRACE study and from 1,254 subjects provided by 6 global collaborators. The prospective study material was composed of cDNA or gDNA derived from T cells, B-cell-depleted T cells, or PBMCs. Subjects who had been exposed to COVID-19, were actively infected with it, or had recovered from it provided the deeply sampled blood TCRbeta repertoires that made up the dataset. Where available, HLA class I and class II types were obtained from metadata supplied by the sample provider rather than from assay-based typing. The sample metadata nearly always contained a de-identified subject ID, COVID-19 status, age in years and sex. Broader findings and caveats from the paper: Clinical and demographic metadata were provided uncurated, with the amount varying by source and participant.

The immunoSEQ Assay, a bias-controlled multiplex PCR, was used to amplify TCRbeta CDR3 regions from genomic DNA. As for the original processing: The number of nucleated cells in each sample was estimated from the amplification of reference gene primers within the assay. Sequence reads were collapsed and filtered to measure the absolute abundance of every unique TCRbeta CDR3 rearrangement. For each sample, productive Simpson clonality was calculated as the square root of Simpson's diversity index over productive rearrangements. TCRdb mirrors the immuneACCESS table, restricted to in-frame sequences. Some clones are absent from its copies; in checked studies, under half trace to an unresolved V gene, and the reason for the others is unknown. V, J and clone size are those of that table, while D and trimming were read from the DNA. The sample has about 220,000 clones on record, around 86% of them singletons. The ten largest clonotypes hold 5.2% of the sample.

In Seattle, one collaborating source enrolled patients while the infection was active and tracked those patients longitudinally over the course of disease. Whole blood was collected in K2EDTA tubes by collaborating institutions according to the institutions' own protocols. Collaborator samples were shipped for TCRbeta analysis as frozen whole blood, isolated PBMCs, or DNA extracted from either sample type. From its cysteine to its phenylalanine, the CDR3 spans 16 amino acids. The kept DNA is CDR3 alone, 48 bases in frame from the first base. The germline V and J ends show losses of 5 bases and 7 bases respectively, and no gene match explains 12 bases of the junction. Based on the germline V gene, the CDR1 and CDR2 sequences are SGHVS and FNYEAQ. Comments on this clone: Its antigen is still unknown. Per-nucleotide qualities are absent, and no much larger clonotype sits a single base away.

Sequencing was carried out using peripheral blood. This chain joins TRBV7-6 to TRBJ2-1, with 9 junctional bases fitting TRBD2. The source is a woman aged 70-85 years with COVID-19, enrolled during active disease. The sequenced DNA: TGTGCCAGCAGCCTCCGACTAGCGGCGGAGGTTAATGAGCAGTTCTTC. This gives the protein CASSLRLAAEVNEQFF.